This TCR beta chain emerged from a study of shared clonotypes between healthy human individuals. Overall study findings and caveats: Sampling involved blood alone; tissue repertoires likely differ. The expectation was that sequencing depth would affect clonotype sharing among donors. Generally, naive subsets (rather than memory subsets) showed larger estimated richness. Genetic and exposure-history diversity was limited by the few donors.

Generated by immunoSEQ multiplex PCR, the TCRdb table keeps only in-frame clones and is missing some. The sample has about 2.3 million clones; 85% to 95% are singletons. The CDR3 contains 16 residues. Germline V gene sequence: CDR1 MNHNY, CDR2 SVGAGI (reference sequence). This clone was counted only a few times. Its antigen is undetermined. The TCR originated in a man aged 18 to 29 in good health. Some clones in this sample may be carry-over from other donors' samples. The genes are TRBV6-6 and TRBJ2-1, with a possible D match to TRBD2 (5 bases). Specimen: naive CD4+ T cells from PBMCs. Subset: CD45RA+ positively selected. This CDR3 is CGDLDGLATPYNEQFF. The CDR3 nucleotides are TGTGGGGATCTAGATGGGCTAGCCACACCGTACAATGAGCAGTTCTTC.